This is a list of T cell receptor beta chains from one sample in a study of blood T cell repertoires in COVID-19. Sequencing was performed with immunoSEQ multiplex PCR; in TCRdb, only in-frame clones are kept and a portion is missing. The sample yields tens of thousands of clones, roughly 91% seen once. The sample was peripheral blood. These receptors originate from a man at least 80 years old with active or convalescent COVID-19. CDR3s include the opening cysteine and the closing phenylalanine or tryptophan. D genes are given only for firm matches. Some rows have no size entry. The others give once, few or many, or a class for an expanded clone.

TRBV2	NA	TRBJ2-1	TRBD1	TGTGCCAGCAAGGTTTCGCAGGGGGCGGGTGAGCAGTTCTTC	CASKVSQGAGEQFF
TRBV4-3	NA	TRBJ1-4	NA	TGCGCCAGCAGCCATGAGAGCGGGGCTAATGAAAAACTGTTTTTT	CASSHESGANEKLFF
TRBV7-8	NA	TRBJ1-3	TRBD1	TGTGCCAGCAGCTCAGGGGGTTCTGGAAACACCATATATTTT	CASSSGGSGNTIYF
TRBV6-5	NA	TRBJ2-7	TRBD1	TGTGCCAGCATAAAGGGGGCGCCAGCCTACGAGCAGTACTTC	CASIKGAPAYEQYF
TRBV19	NA	TRBJ1-4	NA	TGTGCCAGTACCCCCGTTTTGGGGAGTGAAAAACTGTTTTTT	CASTPVLGSEKLFF
TRBV5-1	NA	TRBJ1-3	NA	TGCGCCAGCAGCAGTGAGGGTGCCTCTGGAAACACCATATATTTT	CASSSEGASGNTIYF
TRBV27	NA	TRBJ2-7	TRBD2	TGTGCCTCATGTAGCGGGGCAAATCCCTACGAGCAGTACTTC	CASCSGANPYEQYF
TRBV6-5	NA	TRBJ2-1	TRBD2	TGTGCCAGCAGTCCAAGCGGGAGCTACAATGAGCAGTTCTTC	CASSPSGSYNEQFF
TRBV3-1/TRBV3-2	NA	TRBJ2-3	TRBD2	TGTGCCAGCAGCGACAGCGGGATTGACACAGATACGCAGTATTTT	CASSDSGIDTDTQYF
TRBV4-3	few	TRBJ2-2	TRBD2	TGCGCCAGCAGCCAAGACGGGGCCAGGGGCCTAGCGGGAAGGGCCGGGGAGCTGTTTTTT	CASSQDGARGLAGRAGELFF
TRBV9	NA	TRBJ2-5	NA	TGTGCCAGCACAAAGGGCGGGACAGTCCTTAACAAAGAGACCCAGTACTTC	CASTKGGTVLNKETQYF
TRBV10-3	NA	TRBJ2-3	TRBD2	TGTGCCGCGGGGGGGACAATGGCTACAGATACGCAGTATTTT	CAAGGTMATDTQYF
TRBV29-1	NA	TRBJ2-5	NA	TGCAGCGTAACAGGGTGGGAGACCCAGTACTTC	CSVTGWETQYF
TRBV5-1	NA	TRBJ2-1	NA	TGCGCCAGCAGCAAGACTAGTAATGAGCAGTTCTTC	CASSKTSNEQFF
TRBV7-9	NA	TRBJ1-1	TRBD1	TGTGCCAGCAGCCCCAGACAGGGGGGGTCTGAAGCTTTCTTT	CASSPRQGGSEAFF
TRBV7-9	once	TRBJ2-3	TRBD2	TGTGCCGGCACCTCTAGCGGGAGGGCAGATACGCAGTATTTT	CAGTSSGRADTQYF
TRBV7-2	NA	TRBJ1-1	TRBD1	TGTGCCAGCAGCAAAGACAGGGTGAGAGGAAACACTGAAGCTTTCTTT	CASSKDRVRGNTEAFF
TRBV30	NA	TRBJ2-5	NA	TGTGCCTGGAGTGTACCCAGGGGAAGTATTACGCAAGAGACCCAGTACTTC	CAWSVPRGSITQETQYF
TRBV27	once	TRBJ2-7	NA	TGTGCCACCGTCGGGGGATTTCCCTACGAGCAGTACTTC	CATVGGFPYEQYF
TRBV2	NA	TRBJ2-7	NA	TGTGCCAGCAGCCCACAGGTTTTCTCCTACGAGCAGTACTTC	CASSPQVFSYEQYF
TRBV30	NA	TRBJ1-2	NA	TGTGCCTGGACCGTCGACTCGCTTAACTATGGCTACACCTTC	CAWTVDSLNYGYTF
TRBV4-3	NA	TRBJ1-3	TRBD1	TGCGCCAGCAGCCAAGATTGGGGGACAGGGGACTCTGGAAACACCATATATTTT	CASSQDWGTGDSGNTIYF
TRBV28	few	TRBJ1-1	NA	TGTGCCAGCTCGCACCGGGAGGCTTTCTTT	CASSHREAFF
TRBV25-1	NA	TRBJ1-4	TRBD1	TGTGCCAGCAGGGGACAGGGTGTGGAAAAACTGTTTTTT	CASRGQGVEKLFF
TRBV5-1	NA	TRBJ2-7	NA	TGCGCCAGCAGCCCTCCGGTCCAATCGAGCGAGCAGTACTTC	CASSPPVQSSEQYF
TRBV6-5	NA	TRBJ2-7	NA	TGTGCCAGCAGATCTTCAGGGGCCGGATACGAGCAGTACTTC	CASRSSGAGYEQYF
TRBV28	once	TRBJ2-7	TRBD1	TGTGCCAGCAGTTTGGGACAGACAGGAGAGCAGTACTTC	CASSLGQTGEQYF
TRBV2	NA	TRBJ1-3	NA	TGTGCCAGCAGTGTAGACAGGACAGCTGGAAACACCATATATTTT	CASSVDRTAGNTIYF
TRBV3-1/TRBV3-2	NA	TRBJ1-5	TRBD1	TGTGCCAGCAGCCAAGCCCTGACAGGGAGCAATCAGCCCCAGCATTTT	CASSQALTGSNQPQHF
TRBV7-2	NA	TRBJ2-3	TRBD1	TGTGCCAGCAGCTTGGGACAGGCCGACACAGATACGCAGTATTTT	CASSLGQADTDTQYF
TRBV6-5	NA	TRBJ2-3	TRBD2	TGTGCCAGCAGCCCGTGGACTAGCGGGTCGGATACGCAGTATTTT	CASSPWTSGSDTQYF
TRBV19	NA	TRBJ1-5	TRBD1	TGTGCCAGTAGTGCTTCCAGGGGGCGTAGTCAGCCCCAGCATTTT	CASSASRGRSQPQHF
TRBV21-1	NA	TRBJ2-1	NA	NA	CASSKVGCGTSGRGDNEQFF
TRBV5-5	NA	TRBJ2-7	NA	TGTGCCAGCAGCTTGGTTCCTACTCCCTCCTACGAGCAGTACTTC	CASSLVPTPSYEQYF
TRBV2	NA	TRBJ1-6	NA	TGTGCCAGCAGTGTATCCCGGGGGGCGCGTTTTGCTTCACCCCTCCACTTT	CASSVSRGARFASPLHF
TRBV5-4	NA	TRBJ2-1	TRBD2	TGTGCCAGCAGCTCTTCTAGCGGGAGTGTGTGGAATGAGCAGTTCTTC	CASSSSSGSVWNEQFF
TRBV11-2	NA	TRBJ2-1	TRBD2	TGTGCCAGCATCCAGACTAGCTCTAATCGTGAGCAGTTCTTC	CASIQTSSNREQFF
TRBV28	once	TRBJ2-5	TRBD1	TGTGCCAGCAGTTCCCCGGGACAGGGGGCGCAGACCCAGTACTTC	CASSSPGQGAQTQYF
TRBV7-2	NA	TRBJ2-3	NA	TGTGCCAGCAGCTTAGTCGCGGGGCGCACAGATACGCAGTATTTT	CASSLVAGRTDTQYF
TRBV28	NA	TRBJ2-1	NA	TGTGCCAGCAGCTCAGGGGCGTGGAAGGACAATGAGCAGTTCTTC	CASSSGAWKDNEQFF
TRBV6-5	NA	TRBJ2-5	NA	TGTGCCAGCAGCACAGTAGAGACCCAGTACTTC	CASSTVETQYF
TRBV28	NA	TRBJ2-1	TRBD2	TGTGCCAGCAGTCCTCCGGCCGGGCCTAGCGGGGGACAATACAATGAGCAGTTCTTC	CASSPPAGPSGGQYNEQFF
TRBV5-4	NA	TRBJ1-1	TRBD1	TGTGCCAGCAGCCGGGGACAGGGGATAACTGAAGCTTTCTTT	CASSRGQGITEAFF
TRBV6-5	NA	TRBJ2-7	TRBD1	TGTGCCAGCAGTTACTCGAGACAGGGAACCTACGAGCAGTACTTC	CASSYSRQGTYEQYF
TRBV10-3	NA	TRBJ2-3	TRBD2	TGTGCCATCAGTGGGACTAGCGGGAACCGGCGAGATACGCAGTATTTT	CAISGTSGNRRDTQYF
TRBV28	NA	TRBJ1-1	NA	TGTGCCAGCAGTTTTTTGGGGGGGGCGGGCACTGAAGCTTTCTTT	CASSFLGGAGTEAFF
TRBV28	NA	TRBJ2-7	NA	TGTGCCAGCAGCGCACACTACGAGCAGTACTTC	CASSAHYEQYF
TRBV28	NA	TRBJ1-5	NA	TGTGCCAGCAGTTCGCTCGGTCGTTCAAATCAGCCCCAGCATTTT	CASSSLGRSNQPQHF
TRBV6-1	NA	TRBJ2-5	NA	TGTGCCAGCAGTGAGCAGGCAGGGCGGGAGACCCAGTACTTC	CASSEQAGRETQYF
TRBV6-5	NA	TRBJ1-4	NA	TGTGCCAGCAGTTACTCTGCGGAGTGGGAAAAACTGTTTTTT	CASSYSAEWEKLFF
TRBV21-1	NA	TRBJ2-1	NA	TGTGCCAGCACTCGGGTACACAATGAGCAGTTCTTC	CASTRVHNEQFF
TRBV19	once	TRBJ2-2	NA	TGTGCCAGTAGTATAGACAAGAACACCGGGGAGCTGTTTTTT	CASSIDKNTGELFF
TRBV7-8	NA	TRBJ2-1	NA	TGTGCCAGCAGCTCAGGGGTCTTTAGGGTTTTGTGGCAGTTCTTC	CASSSGVFRVLWQFF
TRBV28	NA	TRBJ2-7	NA	TGTGCCAGCAGTTCTGGACAGAGCTACGAGCAGTACTTC	CASSSGQSYEQYF
TRBV28	NA	TRBJ1-4	TRBD1	TGTGCCAGCAGTTTGAACAGGGGGCGGGTAACTAATGAAAAACTGTTTTTT	CASSLNRGRVTNEKLFF
TRBV10-1	NA	TRBJ2-7	NA	TGCGCCAGCAGTGAAGGACTGTACGAGCAGTACTTC	CASSEGLYEQYF
TRBV9	NA	TRBJ2-5	NA	TGTGCCAGCAGCGTAGGAGTTATGAGTTTTTGGGGGGGCCGGTTGGAGACCCAGTACTTC	CASSVGVMSFWGGRLETQYF
TRBV10-3	NA	TRBJ2-6	NA	TGTGCCATCAGTGGGGTGGGAGGAGGGGCCAACGTCCTGACTTTC	CAISGVGGGANVLTF
TRBV28	NA	TRBJ2-2	NA	TGTGCCAGCACCCTTGGAGGGTTTGGGGGGAGGACCGGGGAGCTGTTTTTT	CASTLGGFGGRTGELFF
TRBV6-5	few	TRBJ1-2	TRBD1	TGTGCCAGCAGTTGGACAGGGAGTTATGGCTACACCTTC	CASSWTGSYGYTF